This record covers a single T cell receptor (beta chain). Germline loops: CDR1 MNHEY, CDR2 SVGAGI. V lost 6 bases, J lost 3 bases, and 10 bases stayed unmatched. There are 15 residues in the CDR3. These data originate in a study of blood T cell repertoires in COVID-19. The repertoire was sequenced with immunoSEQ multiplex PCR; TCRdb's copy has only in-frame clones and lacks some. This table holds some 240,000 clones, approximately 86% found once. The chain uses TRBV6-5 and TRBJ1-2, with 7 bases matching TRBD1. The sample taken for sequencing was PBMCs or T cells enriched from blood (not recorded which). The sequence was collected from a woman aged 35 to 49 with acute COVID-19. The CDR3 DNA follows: TGTGCCAGCAGCCTTAATACAGGGGAGCACTATGGCTACACCTTC. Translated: CASSLNTGEHYGYTF.